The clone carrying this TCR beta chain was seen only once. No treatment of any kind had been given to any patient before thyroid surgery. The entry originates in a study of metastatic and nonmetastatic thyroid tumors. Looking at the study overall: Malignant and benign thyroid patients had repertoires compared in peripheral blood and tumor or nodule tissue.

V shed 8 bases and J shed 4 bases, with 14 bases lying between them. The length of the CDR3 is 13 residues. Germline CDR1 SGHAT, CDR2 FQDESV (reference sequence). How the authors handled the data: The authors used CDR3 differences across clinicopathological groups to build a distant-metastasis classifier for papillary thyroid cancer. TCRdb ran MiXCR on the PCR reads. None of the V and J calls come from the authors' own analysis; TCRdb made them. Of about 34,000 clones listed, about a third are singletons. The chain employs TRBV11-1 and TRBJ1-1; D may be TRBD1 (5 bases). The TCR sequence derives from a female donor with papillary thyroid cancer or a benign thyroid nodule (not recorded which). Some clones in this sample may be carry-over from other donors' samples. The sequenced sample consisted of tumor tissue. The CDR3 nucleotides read TGTGCCAGCGGGTCAGGGAGGGCCACTGAAGCTTTCTTT. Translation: CASGSGRATEAFF.